This note documents a single T cell receptor (beta chain) sequence. These data come from a study of blood T cell repertoires in COVID-19. Clones were read by immunoSEQ multiplex PCR, and TCRdb kept only the in-frame ones, dropping some. The sample yields 190,000 or so clones, 80% to 90% seen once. V lost 6 bases to trimming and J lost 0 bases, with 8 bases between them. The CDR3 runs 14 residues. Per the germline V gene, CDR1 is MNHNS and CDR2 is SASEGT. The chain uses TRBV6-1 and TRBJ2-2, with D tentatively TRBD2 (6 bases). The origin of this receptor is a woman between 18 and 29 years old who had recovered from COVID-19. Sequencing was done on a sample of peripheral blood. Written as DNA, the CDR3 is TGTGCCAGCAGCGGGACTGCGAACACCGGGGAGCTGTTTTTT. Translating gives CASSGTANTGELFF.